This record covers a single TCR beta chain. Its cognate antigen is unknown. The source of the sample is a study of OX40 agonist ivuxolimab in advanced cancers. Study-level background: Partial responses occurred in three patients (one hepatocellular carcinoma, two cutaneous melanoma). Findings and caveats of the study: The antigens recognized by the expanded peripheral T cells, that is their antigen specificity, were not determined. More expanded clones were seen, on average, in CD8+ T cells than in CD4+.

Sequenced by immunoSEQ multiplex PCR; TCRdb stores in-frame clones only, minus some. The sample lists tens of thousands of clones, approximately 82% seen once, with around 1.1% in the top ten. The receptor was isolated from an adult with an advanced solid tumor such as melanoma, head and neck, liver or kidney cancer. The starting material was CD4+ or CD8+ T cells sorted from blood, obtained in a trial of the OX40 agonist ivuxolimab.

CDR3 sequence reads: CAISVSGLKETQYF. The DNA of the CDR3 is TGTGCCATCAGTGTCAGCGGTTTAAAAGAGACCCAGTACTTC. This chain links TRBV10-3 with TRBJ2-5, with D perhaps TRBD2 (5 bases). Germline values: CDR1 ENHRY, CDR2 SYGVKD. This CDR3 has 14 amino acids. V was shortened by 4 bases and J by 3 bases, with 12 bases between the two germline ends.